This T cell receptor (beta chain) was identified during a study of cytomegalovirus exposure and HLA in healthy donors. Findings of the study overall: HLA restriction was apparent for most CMV-associated TCR beta chains in a later analysis. Immune exposure data for these donors was limited to CMV serostatus. TCR beta sequences reportedly predicted most subjects' HLA-A and HLA-B alleles accurately. The study flagged 150 to 200 TCR beta chains as cytomegalovirus-associated.

V was shortened by 9 bases and J by 5 bases, with 22 bases between the two germline ends. In germline, CDR1 is SGHTA, CDR2 FQGTGA. The CDR3 sequence is 15 residues long. Primers included in the PCR were 60 Vbeta and 13 Jbeta primers. The data were produced by immunoSEQ multiplex PCR, yet TCRdb's version contains in-frame clones alone and is incomplete. Of roughly 150,000 clones in the sample, around 78% were seen once. A remark on this clone: Its antigen is unknown.

This TCR was sampled from a woman in her 40s in good health and CMV-seropositive. V gene TRBV7-3 combines with J gene TRBJ1-1, with D unclear. Sequencing was done on a sample of PBMCs. The CDR3 here is CARQLTGRLGTEAFF. CDR3 bases: TGTGCCAGACAGCTTACCGGTCGTTTAGGTACTGAAGCTTTCTTT.